The 8 T cell receptor beta chains reported below all come from one sample, sequenced in a study of blood T cells in healthy people across ages (dated by TCRdb to about 2015). Receptor amplification or capture employed 5' RACE. Sequencer: Illumina HiSeq 2500. A second PCR of about 6 to 11 cycles was performed with a sample-barcoded 5' primer and a J-beta primer mix. Starting from the raw public reads, TCRdb applied fastp trimming at Q25, assembled clones with MiXCR and retained in-frame beta chains. Identical CDR3 protein sequences are pooled into one entry, listed with their most common genes and DNA. This sample comprises roughly 800,000 distinct CDR3 sequences, over 45% of them detected only once. Roughly 20% of the sample lies in the top ten. Source material: blood. These receptors were taken from a man aged 30 to 39 in good health.

The CDR3 here is CASSQEYRANEEQFF. The CDR3, as DNA: TGCGCCAGCAGCCAAGAATATCGGGCGAACGAAGAGCAGTTCTTC. The rearrangement joins TRBV4-3 to TRBJ2-1; no clear D gene. The CDR3 sequence is 15 residues long. CDR1 is LGHNA, CDR2 YSLEER, per germline. V gave up 0 bases and J gave up 10 bases, with 16 bases separating them.

Of note for this clonotype: A much larger clone is a single base away; this may be a read error. The chain recombines TRBV7-9 with TRBJ1-2; D gene uncertain. Germline values: CDR1 SEHNR, CDR2 FQNEAQ (reference sequence). This CDR3 is 12 amino acids long. CDR3 loop: CASRPREYGCTF. CDR3 DNA sequence: TGTGCCAGCAGGCCCAGAGAGTATGGCTGCACCTTC.

The chain carries TRBV6-1 and TRBJ2-2; 10 nucleotides align to TRBD1. From germline, CDR1 is MNHNS and CDR2 SASEGT. The CDR3 has 19 residues. Unmatched junction bases numbered 19, after V lost 5 bases and J lost 7 bases. This chain's CDR3 is CASSKNADRGWVRVGELFF. CDR3 nucleotide sequence: TGTGCCAGCAGTAAAAACGCGGACAGGGGGTGGGTGAGAGTCGGGGAGCTGTTTTTT.

The gene calls are TRBV18 and TRBJ2-5; weak D call: TRBD1 (5 bases). Deletions cut 10 bases from V and 0 bases from J, with 18 bases between. Germline V gene data show CDR1 as KGHSH and CDR2 as LQKENI. This CDR3 contains 15 residues. Here the CDR3 DNA reads TGTGCCACCCAATCAGGGCTTATGTACCAAGAGACCCAGTACTTC. Translating it yields CATQSGLMYQETQYF.

The chain has TRBV7-9 and TRBJ2-4; D is uncertain. The tail of the sequence fits TRBJ2-5 better, so the J call may be wrong. Germline V CDR1 and CDR2: SEHNR, FQNEAQ (reference sequence). The CDR3 is made up of 15 amino acids. CDR3 in amino acids: CASSLTCATVGTQYF. As DNA, the CDR3 is TGTGCCAGCAGCTTAACTTGCGCGACGGTAGGGACCCAGTACTTC.

This clonotype was seen a handful of times. This sequence joins TRBV9 and TRBJ2-5; D call uncertain. The CDR3 sequence is 13 residues long. Germline loops: CDR1 SGDLS, CDR2 YYNGEE. V gave up 2 bases and J gave up 5 bases, with 10 bases separating them. DNA for the CDR3: TGTGCCAGCAGCGTTGGGTCCTTGGAGACCCAGTACTTC. Translated: CASSVGSLETQYF.

In nucleotides, the CDR3 is TGTGCCAGCAGCCAAGGCTCACAGGGTTATGGCTACACCTTC. Its protein is CASSQGSQGYGYTF. The rearrangement uses TRBV3-1 and TRBJ1-2; tentative D call: TRBD1 (6 bases). V was trimmed by 1 base and J by 5 bases, leaving 11 bases between them. The CDR3 sequence is 14 residues long. Germline V gives CDR1 LGHDT, CDR2 YNNKEL (reference sequence).

This clonotype was recorded once. The chain joins TRBV7-9 to TRBJ1-2; tentatively, D is TRBD1 (5 bases). From germline, CDR1 is SEHNR and CDR2 FQNEAQ (reference sequence). V dropped 2 bases and J dropped 4 bases, with 11 bases sitting between them. The CDR3 extends over 14 amino acids. CDR3 protein: CASSLPTVTYGYTF. CDR3 sequence (DNA): TGTGCCAGCAGCTTACCGACAGTAACCTATGGCTACACCTTC.